The source of this T cell receptor beta chain is a study of HIV-infected children after antiretroviral therapy interruption. As for the study in general: All children had CD4+ count above 500 and viral load below 50 copies/ml. Median age was about 9.5 years (interruption) and roughly 8 years (continuous). EBV and CMV exposure was recorded in most children.

A 3' RACE protocol on RNA, with unique molecular identifiers, produced the TCR library. Using its own MiXCR run on the 3' RACE reads, TCRdb lists one record per CDR3 protein. Of approximately 95,000 distinct CDR3 sequences in the sample, approximately 6.9% were seen once. The CDR3 covers 15 residues. CDR1 and CDR2 (germline): SGDLS, YYNGEE. Trimming removed 0 bases from V and 3 bases from J, with 12 bases in between. The treatment is: PENTA 11 planned treatment interruption arm or continuous ART arm. In its sample, this clonotype was seen many times. The material was CD45RA+ CD4+ T cells from PBMCs, pooled from several time points, obtained from a donor given antiretroviral therapy, either interrupted or continuous. Regarding subset: naive CD4+ CD45RA+ CD45RO- T cells. This sequence was found in a pool of human donors with HIV. The chain has TRBV9 and TRBJ1-2; unclear D gene. CDR3 in amino acids: CASSVGGEDYYGYTF. CDR3 DNA sequence: TGTGCCAGCAGCGTAGGTGGGGAGGACTACTATGGCTACACCTTC.